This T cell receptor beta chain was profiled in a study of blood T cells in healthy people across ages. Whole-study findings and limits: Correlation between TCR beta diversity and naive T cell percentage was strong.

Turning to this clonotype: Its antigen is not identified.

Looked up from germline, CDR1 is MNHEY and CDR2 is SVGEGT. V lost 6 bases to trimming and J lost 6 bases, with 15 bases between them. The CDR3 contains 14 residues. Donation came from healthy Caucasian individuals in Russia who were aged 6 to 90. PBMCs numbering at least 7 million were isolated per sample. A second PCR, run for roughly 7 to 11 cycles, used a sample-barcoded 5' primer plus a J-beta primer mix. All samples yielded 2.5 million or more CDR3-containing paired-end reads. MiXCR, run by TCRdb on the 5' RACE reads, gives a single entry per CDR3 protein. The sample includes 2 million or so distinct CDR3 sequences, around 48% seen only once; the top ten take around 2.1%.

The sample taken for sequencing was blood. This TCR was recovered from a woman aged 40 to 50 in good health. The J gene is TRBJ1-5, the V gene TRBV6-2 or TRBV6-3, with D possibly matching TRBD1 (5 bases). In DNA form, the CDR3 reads TGTGCCAGCAGCTTCGGGGGTTCGGTTCAGCCCCAGCATTTT. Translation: CASSFGGSVQPQHF.